This is a list of T cell receptor beta chains from one sample in a study of T cell responses to AZD1222 COVID-19 vaccine. Clones were read by immunoSEQ multiplex PCR, and TCRdb kept only the in-frame ones, dropping some. The sample holds around 160,000 clones, about 90% seen once. Sequencing was performed on peripheral blood, taken 28 days after the second AZD1222 dose. These TCRs come from an adult who received the AZD1222 COVID-19 vaccine. Both conserved end residues are part of each CDR3. Each record gives: V gene, clone size, J gene, D gene, CDR3 DNA, CDR3 protein. D genes are given only for firm matches. Part of the rows lack a size; the others show once, few, many or a class for expanded clones.

>TRBV7-9|few|TRBJ1-5|NA
TGTGCCAGCAGCGGTCGGGGTGGGCCCCAGCATTTT
CASSGRGGPQHF
>TRBV28|NA|TRBJ2-7|TRBD2
TGTGCCAGCAGTCTCCCTAGCGGGGAGTACGAGCAGTACTTC
CASSLPSGEYEQYF
>TRBV7-3|NA|TRBJ2-7|TRBD2
TGTGCCAGCAGCTTAACAGGCGCGGGAGCGCTCGAGCAGTACTTC
CASSLTGAGALEQYF
>TRBV3-1/TRBV3-2|NA|TRBJ1-2|NA
TGTGCCAGCAGCCTTCAAAAACCCGAAGCCCACAGGGTCGGACGCGGCTACACCTTC
CASSLQKPEAHRVGRGYTF
>TRBV6-6|once|TRBJ2-5|NA
TGTGCCAGCAGTTACTCCGTCATGGAAGAGACCCAGTACTTC
CASSYSVMEETQYF
>TRBV4-1|NA|TRBJ1-1|NA
TGCGCCAGCAGCCAAGGTTCTCAGGGTAACACTGAAGCTTTCTTT
CASSQGSQGNTEAFF
>TRBV12-2|NA|TRBJ2-1|NA
TGTGCAAGTCGCTTAGTGGTCGGGAGGAGCTACAATGAGCAGTTCTTC
CASRLVVGRSYNEQFF
>TRBV6-2/TRBV6-3|NA|TRBJ2-7|TRBD2
TGTGCCAGCAGTTACTCGGCGGGAGACCCCTACGAGCAGTACTTC
CASSYSAGDPYEQYF
>TRBV5-6|NA|TRBJ1-1|NA
TGTGCCAGCAGCTTTATGGGCGGGAACACTGAAGCTTTCTTT
CASSFMGGNTEAFF
>TRBV10-3|NA|TRBJ2-7|TRBD2
TGTGCCATCAGTGAGTCCACAGTGGGACTAGCGGGAGCCTACGAGCAGTACTTC
CAISESTVGLAGAYEQYF
>TRBV11-2|NA|TRBJ1-2|NA
TGTGCCAGCAGCTTAGCTGCAGTTGGAAACTATGGCTACACCTTC
CASSLAAVGNYGYTF
>TRBV15|NA|TRBJ1-2|TRBD1
TGTGCCACCAGAACGACAGGGTCGAGTGGCTACACCTTC
CATRTTGSSGYTF
>TRBV18|NA|TRBJ1-2|NA
TGTGCCAGCTGGAGATTGGGGGCTGCCTATGGCTACACCTTC
CASWRLGAAYGYTF
>TRBV19|NA|TRBJ1-4|NA
TGTGCCAGTAGTACCCACGACAAGGGGCGGAAAGAAAAACTGTTTTTT
CASSTHDKGRKEKLFF
>TRBV27|NA|TRBJ2-2|NA
TGTGCCAGCAGTTTATGGGGGACCGGGGAGCTGTTTTTT
CASSLWGTGELFF
>TRBV6-1|NA|TRBJ1-5|NA
TGTGCCAGCAGTGACAGTAGGCAGGGAAGAAATCAGCCCCAGCATTTT
CASSDSRQGRNQPQHF
>TRBV12-3/TRBV12-4|NA|TRBJ1-2|NA
TGTGCCAGCAGTTTTAGGAGGGCCCATGGCTACACCTTC
CASSFRRAHGYTF
>TRBV11-2|NA|TRBJ1-3|NA
TGTGCCAGCAGCTTAGGTTGGGCTGGGTACTCTGGAAACACCATATATTTT
CASSLGWAGYSGNTIYF
>TRBV19|once|TRBJ1-1|NA
TGTGCCAGTAGTAACGGACGGTTGAACACTGAAGCTTTCTTT
CASSNGRLNTEAFF
>TRBV5-6|few|TRBJ1-5|NA
TGTGCCAGCAGCTTACGGTCGCCGGCAAACAATCAGCCCCAGCATTTT
CASSLRSPANNQPQHF
>TRBV6-2/TRBV6-3|once|TRBJ2-7|NA
TGTGCCAGCAGTTACCGGCTCATTCCCTACGAGCAGTACTTC
CASSYRLIPYEQYF
>TRBV4-1|once|TRBJ1-4|NA
TGCGCCAGCAGCCAAGTGGGGGCACGGGGCCCCGTCGGTTCCAACGGAAAACTGTTTTTT
CASSQVGARGPVGSNGKLFF
>TRBV28|NA|TRBJ1-2|TRBD1
TGTGCCAGCGGATTTGAATCGACAGGGGGCATCTATGGCTACACCTTC
CASGFESTGGIYGYTF
>TRBV10-2|NA|TRBJ2-7|NA
TGCGCCAGCAGTGATCGAGGGATCGAGCAGTACTTC
CASSDRGIEQYF
>TRBV2|NA|TRBJ2-1|NA
TGTGCCAGCAGTGAATCGGCGGGCAATGAGCAGTTCTTC
CASSESAGNEQFF
>TRBV18|NA|TRBJ1-1|TRBD1
TGTGCCAGCGCCGCGGGACAGCTAAACACTGAAGCTTTCTTT
CASAAGQLNTEAFF
>TRBV7-3|NA|TRBJ2-1|NA
TGTGCCAGCAGCTTAGTCGGACCCGGACACAATGAGCAGTTCTTC
CASSLVGPGHNEQFF
>TRBV6-1|NA|TRBJ1-6|TRBD1
TGTGCCAGCAGTGAAGGACAGGGGAGGAATTCACCCCTCCACTTT
CASSEGQGRNSPLHF
>TRBV29-1|NA|TRBJ1-2|NA
TGCAGCGTCCCTGGAGAAGGGGGCTATGGCTACACCTTC
CSVPGEGGYGYTF
>TRBV5-5|NA|TRBJ1-2|TRBD1
TGTGCCAGCAGCCGGTCGGGACAGGGAACCTATGGCTACACCTTC
CASSRSGQGTYGYTF
>TRBV5-4|NA|TRBJ2-1|TRBD2
TGTGCCAGCAGCTTGAGACTAGCGGGAAATGAGCAGTTCTTC
CASSLRLAGNEQFF
>TRBV28|NA|TRBJ1-6|TRBD1
TGTGCCAGCAGTTTAACCGGGACAGGGGTGATCAATTCACCCCTCCACTTT
CASSLTGTGVINSPLHF
>TRBV10-1|NA|TRBJ1-1|TRBD1
TGCGCCAGCAGTGAGACGACAGGGAAGGACACTGAAGCTTTCTTT
CASSETTGKDTEAFF
>TRBV3-1/TRBV3-2|NA|TRBJ1-3|NA
TGTGCCAGCAGCCATCCGCCCGGTTCTTCTGGAAACACCATATATTTT
CASSHPPGSSGNTIYF
>TRBV24-1|NA|TRBJ2-2|NA
TGTGCCACCAGTGACCGCACAGGGTCCGGGGAGCTGTTTTTT
CATSDRTGSGELFF
>TRBV25-1|NA|TRBJ2-7|NA
TGTGCCAGCAGTCGACAGGCTTACGAGCAGTACTTC
CASSRQAYEQYF
>TRBV24-1|NA|TRBJ1-2|TRBD1
TGTGCCACCCCTGACAGGGCGAACGGGGACGGCTACACCTTC
CATPDRANGDGYTF
>TRBV7-9|NA|TRBJ1-5|NA
TGTGCCAGCAGCTTCGACGATCAGCCCCAGCATTTT
CASSFDDQPQHF
>TRBV5-4|few|TRBJ2-7|NA
TGTGCCAGCAGCTTGGCTTCTAGTGCTAACGAGCAGTACTTC
CASSLASSANEQYF
>TRBV24-1|NA|TRBJ2-1|NA
TGTGCCACCAGTGATATCAATGAGCAGTTCTTC
CATSDINEQFF
>TRBV25-1|NA|TRBJ2-1|NA
TGTGCCAGCAGTGTGGGGGGACATCCGGATGAGCAGTTCTTC
CASSVGGHPDEQFF
>TRBV2|NA|TRBJ1-1|TRBD1
TGTGCCAGCAGTGTGGGGCAGACAGGGGTGAACACTGAAGCTTTCTTT
CASSVGQTGVNTEAFF
>TRBV3-1/TRBV3-2|NA|TRBJ2-3|NA
TGTGCCAGCAGCCAACGTTCGGGGAGGCTCGCAGATACGCAGTATTTT
CASSQRSGRLADTQYF
>TRBV27|NA|TRBJ2-1|NA
TGTGCCAGCAGTCTTACGGTAAACTCCTACAATGAGCAGTTCTTC
CASSLTVNSYNEQFF
>TRBV7-2|NA|TRBJ2-2|NA
TGTGCCAGCAGCTTAGGTGGAGGCCCCAGGGGCACCGGGGAGCTGTTTTTT
CASSLGGGPRGTGELFF
>TRBV6-6|NA|TRBJ1-1|NA
TGTGCCAGCAGTTACTTTGGACAGACTATGAACACTGAAGCTTTCTTT
CASSYFGQTMNTEAFF
>TRBV6-2/TRBV6-3|NA|TRBJ2-1|NA
TGTGCCAGCAGTTACAAAGGAGGGCAGTTCTTC
CASSYKGGQFF
>TRBV28|NA|TRBJ1-5|TRBD1
TGTGCCAGCAGTTTATCGCCCGGGACAGGGGACAATCAGCCCCAGCATTTT
CASSLSPGTGDNQPQHF
>TRBV28|NA|TRBJ1-6|NA
TGTGCCAGCAGGCGGCGGAATAATTCACCCCTCCACTTT
CASRRRNNSPLHF
>TRBV11-2|NA|TRBJ1-1|TRBD1
TGTGCCAGCAGCCACGGGACAGGGGGAGAGAACACTGAAGCTTTCTTT
CASSHGTGGENTEAFF
>TRBV2|NA|TRBJ1-1|NA
TGTGCCAGCAGTGAGTCGGGATTACATGAAGCTTTCTTT
CASSESGLHEAFF
>TRBV7-2|NA|TRBJ2-5|TRBD2
TGTGCCAGCAGCTTAGCGGGGGGACTAGCGGGGCAAGAGACCCAGTACTTC
CASSLAGGLAGQETQYF
>TRBV2|NA|TRBJ1-5|TRBD1
TGTGCCAGCAGACGGGACAGAAGCAATCAGCCCCAGCATTTT
CASRRDRSNQPQHF
>TRBV30|NA|TRBJ1-2|NA
TGTGCCTGGAGTGTGGGCAGGCGTGATAACTATGGCTACACCTTC
CAWSVGRRDNYGYTF
>TRBV28|once|TRBJ2-7|TRBD2
TGTGCCAGCAGTTTATCCCCCACGGGAGGGCGATACGAGCAGTACTTC
CASSLSPTGGRYEQYF
>TRBV19|once|TRBJ2-1|NA
TGTGCCAGTAGTATCGCCCCCTACCCCTACAATGAGCAGTTCTTC
CASSIAPYPYNEQFF
>TRBV6-5|NA|TRBJ1-5|NA
TGTGCCAGCAGTCAGGGGCCTAGCAATCAGCCCCAGCATTTT
CASSQGPSNQPQHF
>TRBV27|NA|TRBJ1-2|NA
TGTGCCAGCAGTTTAAGATATGGGGGTGGCTATGGCTACACCTTC
CASSLRYGGGYGYTF
>TRBV30|NA|TRBJ2-7|TRBD1
TGTGCCTGGAGCGACAGGGTACTCGACGAGCAGTACTTC
CAWSDRVLDEQYF